This T cell receptor beta chain was sequenced during a study of a mutant IDH1 vaccine in newly diagnosed glioma. Across the whole study: Before enrollment, the patients had been treated with radiotherapy alone, temozolomide alone, or both together. Most of them had received both.

The method was immunoSEQ multiplex PCR; TCRdb's version includes in-frame clones alone and lacks a portion of them. The repertoire includes about 60,000 clones, approximately 80% of them detected once, and 13% sits in the top ten. Turning to this clone: The target antigen is unknown.

Specified time point: week 23, last vaccination. With topical imiquimod, each dose of the vaccine consisted of 300 ug of mutant IDH1 20-mer peptide. Each donor presented with a new WHO grade 3 or 4 astrocytoma that tested IDH1-mutant and showed ATRX loss. Study-wide points: Most patients, roughly 92%, showed vaccine-induced immune responses. Pseudoprogression seemed unrelated to changes in top peripheral T cell clonotypes.

This material consisted of PBMCs, taken from a glioma patient whose treatment included an IDH1 peptide vaccine. The sequence came from a man younger than 30 with glioma.

The CDR3 bases are TGTGCCAGCTCACGGGGGAGAACCTACGAGCAGTACTTC. Its protein product is CASSRGRTYEQYF. V is TRBV18 and J is TRBJ2-7; possibly TRBD1 or TRBD2 for D (5 bases each). The CDR3 spans 13 residues. Germline CDR1 is KGHSH and CDR2 is LQKENI. V was pared by 4 bases and J by 2 bases, with 9 bases between. Complete variable domain (other parts from reference TRBV18 and TRBJ2-7): NAGVMQNPRHLVRRRGQEARLRCSPMKGHSHVYWYRQLPEEGLKFMVYLQKENIIDESGMPKERFSAEFPKEGPSILRIQQVVRGDSAAYFCASSRGRTYEQYFGPGTRLTVT.